This T cell receptor beta chain derives from a study of OX40 agonist ivuxolimab in advanced cancers. Study overall: Participants, 82.7% male, averaged 60 years of age, ranging from about 20 to 79. Study-wide results and caveats: There was clonal expansion of CD4+ and CD8+ blood T cells by week 6 at 0.1 to 3.0 mg/kg.

This clone was found once. No antigen is known for it. The CDR3 runs 15 residues. CDR1 and CDR2 (germline): KGHSH, LQKENI. Trimming removed 5 bases from V and 0 bases from J, with 11 bases in between. Autoimmune disease history or systemic immunosuppression barred patients. Drawing of blood for sampling happened at baseline, at cycle 4 day 1, and at cycle 7 day 1. The protocol was immunoSEQ multiplex PCR, while the TCRdb copy is restricted to in-frame clones and leaves out a portion. Of around 68,000 clones listed, 86% were seen once; the top ten hold over 1%. The V call is TRBV18, the J call TRBJ2-1; the D is unclear. The origin of this receptor is an adult with an advanced solid tumor such as melanoma, head and neck, liver or kidney cancer. The sequenced sample was CD4+ or CD8+ T cells sorted from blood, obtained in a trial of the OX40 agonist ivuxolimab. The chain's CDR3 is CASSGLRSSYNEQFF. The CDR3 bases are TGTGCCAGCTCAGGTCTACGGAGCTCCTACAATGAGCAGTTCTTC.